This passage covers 20 T cell receptor beta chains from one sample sequenced in a study of molecular identifiers for immune sequencing clone quantification (dated by TCRdb to the late 2010s). The method behind the library was PCR. The reads were generated on a NextSeq 500. The public reads were run again by TCRdb, first through fastp at Q25 and then through MiXCR, and only productive beta chains were kept. When rows share a CDR3 protein, they turn into one entry using the most common DNA and genes. The sample includes about 630,000 distinct CDR3 sequences, with 25% observed a single time. Around 0.78% of the sample is in the top ten clones. Input material: naive CD8+ T cells from blood, with Jurkat cell RNA spiked in. The sample's cell subset or site label, decoded: FACS-sorted CD8+CD4-CCR7+CD45RA+ naive T cells. These TCRs come from a human donor in good health. Some libraries in this study had Jurkat cell RNA spiked in.

This clonotype showed up just a few times. CDR3 region: CSASPGFSGNTIYF. Here the CDR3 DNA reads TGCAGTGCTAGCCCGGGATTCTCTGGAAACACCATATATTTT. The chain joins TRBV20-1 to TRBJ1-3; D remains unclear. Trimming cost V 3 bases and J 0 bases, with 9 bases left between them. Germline V gene sequence: CDR1 DFQATT, CDR2 SNEGSKA (reference sequence). This CDR3 has 14 amino acids.

The chain combines TRBV15 with TRBJ2-3; tentative D call: TRBD1 (6 bases). There are 15 residues in the CDR3. CDR1 and CDR2 from the germline V gene are LNHNV and YYDKDF (reference sequence). V gave up 3 bases and J gave up 4 bases, with 14 bases separating them. DNA of the CDR3: TGTGCCACCAGCAGCACCACAGGGTTCTCAGATACGCAGTATTTT. Translated: CATSSTTGFSDTQYF.

Notes on this clonotype: A much larger clone lies a single base off, so this may be a read error. V usage is TRBV20-1 and J usage is TRBJ2-5; 9 bases align to TRBD2. Germline CDR1 reads DFQATT; CDR2 reads SNEGSKA (reference sequence). The CDR3 extends over 19 amino acids. The chain's CDR3 is CRARDLGDTSGGYQETQYF. The CDR3 DNA reads TGCCGTGCTAGAGATCTTGGGGATACGAGCGGGGGGTACCAAGAGACCCAGTACTTC.

This clonotype was recorded a few times. V gene TRBV20-1 combines with J gene TRBJ2-1; perhaps TRBD1 as D (5 bases). CDR1 DFQATT and CDR2 SNEGSKA come from the germline V gene (reference sequence). The CDR3 has 11 amino acids. Deletions cut 3 bases from V and 7 bases from J, with 7 bases between. The CDR3 region has the DNA TGCAGTGCTAGGACAGTAAATGAGCAGTTCTTC. It is translated as CSARTVNEQFF.

CDR3 region: CASSLTQGRFTDTQYF. For the CDR3, the DNA is TGTGCCAGCAGTTTAACGCAGGGGCGGTTCACAGATACGCAGTATTTT. The chain links TRBV12-3 or TRBV12-4 to TRBJ2-3; D might be TRBD1 (6 bases). This CDR3 comprises 16 residues. The V end was cut by 2 bases, the J end by 2 bases, with 14 bases between.

V usage is TRBV3-1 and J usage is TRBJ2-7; 7 bases match TRBD1. The germline V gene encodes CDR1 LGHDT and CDR2 YNNKEL (reference sequence). V trimming: 0 bases; J trimming: 3 bases; junction bases outside the gene matches: 11. This CDR3 has 17 amino acids. CDR3 coding DNA: TGTGCCAGCAGCCAAGACGCAAGGGGGCTTTCCCTCTACGAGCAGTACTTC. Protein product: CASSQDARGLSLYEQYF.

The V gene is TRBV6-2 or TRBV6-3, the J gene TRBJ2-3; 8 nucleotides match TRBD1. The germline CDR1 and CDR2 sequences are MNHEY and SVGEGT. J was trimmed by 10 bases and V by 11 bases; bases with no gene match: 17. This CDR3 comprises 14 residues. The CDR3 nucleotides are TGTGCCGGCCGCTCGGGCAGGGGGCGGGATGCGCAGTATTTT. Protein sequence: CAGRSGRGRDAQYF.

Concerning this clonotype itself: Sequence at one end of the junction differs from germline and may be a read error. V is TRBV5-4 and J is TRBJ2-5; TRBD1 aligns across 8 bases. CDR1 is SGHNT and CDR2 is YYREEE in the germline V gene (reference sequence). The CDR3 is 16 residues long. CDR3 nucleotide sequence: TGTGCGAGCAGCACGCGGACAGGGTCAATTCAAGAGACCCAGTACTTC. It codes for CASSTRTGSIQETQYF.

This sequence joins TRBV18 and TRBJ2-1, with 9 nucleotides matching TRBD2. The CDR3 extends over 15 amino acids. Germline loops: CDR1 KGHSH, CDR2 LQKENI. J lost 9 bases, V lost 0 bases, and 6 bases had no gene match. The DNA for the CDR3 is TGTGCCAGCTCACCACCCGCGGGAGGGCCAAGTGAGCAGTTCTTC. Encoded protein: CASSPPAGGPSEQFF.

DNA of the CDR3: TGTGCCAGCAGTTCACGGACAGGAACGGGTTTGGATACGCAGTATTTT. It is translated as CASSSRTGTGLDTQYF. The J gene is TRBJ2-3, the V gene TRBV12-3 or TRBV12-4; 7 bases agree with TRBD1. The V gene end was trimmed by 4 bases and the J gene end by 6 bases; junction bases not matched to a gene: 13. The CDR3 is 16 amino acids.

This clonotype was observed at least ten times. The chain couples TRBV27 to TRBJ1-5; the D is unclear. Trimming shortened V by 3 bases and J by 2 bases, and 8 bases separated the two germline ends. Germline V gives CDR1 MNHEY, CDR2 SMNVEV (reference sequence). This CDR3 comprises 14 residues. CDR3 sequence reads: CASSLRSRNQPQHF. The CDR3, as DNA: TGTGCCAGCAGTTTGAGATCTCGCAATCAGCCCCAGCATTTT.

About this clonotype itself: A read error is possible here, since a much larger clone lies one base away. This rearrangement joins TRBV28 to TRBJ2-7; the D gene is possibly TRBD2 (6 bases). V was cut by 2 bases and J by 4 bases, with 18 bases left in between. Looked up from germline, CDR1 is MDHEN and CDR2 is SYDVKM. The length of the CDR3 is 16 residues. The CDR3 here is CASSLGGRGAVYEQYF. The CDR3 DNA reads as TGTGCCAGCAGTTTAGGAGGGAGAGGAGCCGTTTACGAGCAGTACTTC.

This sequence joins TRBV27 and TRBJ2-7; D assignment may be TRBD1 or TRBD2 (6 bases each). Germline assignment: CDR1 MNHEY and CDR2 SMNVEV (reference sequence). The CDR3 is 15 amino acids. V was shortened by 5 bases and J by 7 bases, with 21 bases between the two germline ends. The CDR3 reads CASSPPGGRPAEQYF. The CDR3 coding sequence is TGTGCCAGCAGTCCCCCTGGGGGGCGACCCGCAGAGCAGTACTTC.

This clonotype was detected ten times or more. The chain joins TRBV7-9 to TRBJ1-5; D call uncertain. This CDR3 region has 15 residues. V lost 5 bases and J lost 6, with 17 bases in between. The germline CDR1 and CDR2 sequences are SEHNR and FQNEAQ (reference sequence). The CDR3 DNA reads as TGTGCCAGCAGCCATGGACTCTCGGAGGGTCAGCCCCAGCATTTT. It yields the protein CASSHGLSEGQPQHF.

Ten or more counts support this clonotype. V usage is TRBV12-5 and J usage is TRBJ1-1, with D perhaps TRBD1 (5 bases). Trimming shortened V by 0 bases and J by 7 bases, and 9 bases separated the two germline ends. This CDR3 is 13 amino acids long. In germline, CDR1 is LGHNT, CDR2 FRNRAP. CDR3 nucleotide sequence: TGTGCTAGTGGTTTGGTATGGGGCGGTGAAGCTTTCTTT. This codes for CASGLVWGGEAFF.

J is TRBJ2-2 and V is TRBV11-2; 9 nucleotides line up with TRBD1. CDR3 length: 16 residues. Germline V gene lookup returns CDR1 SGHAT and CDR2 FQNNGV. Germline trimming cut 5 bases from V and 3 bases from J; bases unmatched to any gene: 7. CDR3 in DNA: TGTGCCAGCAGCCCCACAGGGGGCATGGACACCGGGGAGCTGTTTTTT. This gives the protein CASSPTGGMDTGELFF.

This clonotype was picked up many times. The chain couples TRBV12-3 or TRBV12-4 to TRBJ2-7; TRBD1 aligns across 8 bases. The trim removed 8 bases at V and 6 bases at J, leaving 6 bases unmatched. The CDR3 has 12 amino acids. CDR3 protein: CASGNTGGEQYF. The DNA for the CDR3 is TGTGCCAGCGGAAATACAGGGGGCGAGCAGTACTTC.

Remarks on this clonotype: Being one base from a much bigger clone, this may be a read error. The chain employs TRBV20-1 and TRBJ2-3; D gene unclear. The last part of the DNA fits TRBJ1-5 better; the J call may be wrong. CDR1 is DFQATT, CDR2 SNEGSKA, per germline (reference sequence). The CDR3 runs to 17 residues. The chain's CDR3 is CSARDLSGSASTDTQHF. CDR3 in DNA: TGCAGTGCTAGAGATTTGAGCGGGAGTGCTAGCACAGATACGCAGCATTTT.

This clonotype was observed a few times. V usage is TRBV5-6 and J usage is TRBJ2-5; D may correspond to TRBD1 or TRBD2 (5 bases each). This CDR3 comprises 15 residues. With 2 bases removed from V and 2 bases from J, the gap between germline ends came to 13 bases. CDR1 and CDR2 (germline): SGHDT, YYEEEE. In DNA form, the CDR3 reads TGTGCCAGCAGCTTTCCGGGACGCAGTCAAGAGACCCAGTACTTC. This codes for CASSFPGRSQETQYF.

This clonotype was counted at least ten times. The J gene is TRBJ2-3, the V gene TRBV5-5; the D is unclear. V was trimmed by 1 base and J by 6 bases, leaving 9 bases between them. Germline V gene sequence: CDR1 SGHKS, CDR2 YYEKEE (reference sequence). This CDR3 has 13 amino acids. The CDR3 coding sequence is TGTGCCAGCAGCTTGAACTCATTGGATACGCAGTATTTT. Its translation is CASSLNSLDTQYF.